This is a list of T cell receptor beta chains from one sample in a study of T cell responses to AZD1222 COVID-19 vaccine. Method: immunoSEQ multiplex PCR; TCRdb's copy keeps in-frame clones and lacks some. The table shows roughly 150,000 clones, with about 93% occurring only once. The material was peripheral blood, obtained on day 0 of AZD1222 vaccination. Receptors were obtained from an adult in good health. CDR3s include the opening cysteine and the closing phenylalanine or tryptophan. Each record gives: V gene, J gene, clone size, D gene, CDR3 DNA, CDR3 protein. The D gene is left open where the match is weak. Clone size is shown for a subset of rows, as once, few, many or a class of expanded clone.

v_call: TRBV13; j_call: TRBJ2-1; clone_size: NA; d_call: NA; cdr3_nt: TGTGCCAGCAGCTTACGGGCCGGAGATGAGCAGTTCTTC; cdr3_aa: CASSLRAGDEQFF
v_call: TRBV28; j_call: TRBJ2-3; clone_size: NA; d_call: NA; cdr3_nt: TGTGCCAGCAGTTTCTTAGGGTATGGGACAGATACGCAGTATTTT; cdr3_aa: CASSFLGYGTDTQYF
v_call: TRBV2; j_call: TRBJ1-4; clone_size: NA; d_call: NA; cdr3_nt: TGTGCCAGCAGGGGGAGGGCGGGAAATGAAAAACTGTTTTTT; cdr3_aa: CASRGRAGNEKLFF
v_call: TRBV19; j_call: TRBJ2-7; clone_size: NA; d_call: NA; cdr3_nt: TGTGCCAGTAGTGGGGGAAGTGGGCGGTCATCCTACGAGCAGTACTTC; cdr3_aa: CASSGGSGRSSYEQYF
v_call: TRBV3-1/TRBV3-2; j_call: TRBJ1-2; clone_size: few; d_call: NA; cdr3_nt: TGTGCCAGCAGCCATGGAACCTCCTATGGCTACACCTTC; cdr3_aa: CASSHGTSYGYTF
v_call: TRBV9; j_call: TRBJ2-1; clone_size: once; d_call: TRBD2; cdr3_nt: TGTGCCAGCAGCGAGGGACTAGCGGGAGTCGGTGAGCAGTTCTTC; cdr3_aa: CASSEGLAGVGEQFF
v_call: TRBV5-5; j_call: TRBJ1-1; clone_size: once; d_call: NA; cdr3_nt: TGTGCCAGCAGCTTGATGGGGAGAACTGAAGCTTTCTTT; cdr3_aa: CASSLMGRTEAFF
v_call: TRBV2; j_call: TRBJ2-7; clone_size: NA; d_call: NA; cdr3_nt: TGTGCCAGCAGTGACCACTACGAGCAGTACTTC; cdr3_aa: CASSDHYEQYF
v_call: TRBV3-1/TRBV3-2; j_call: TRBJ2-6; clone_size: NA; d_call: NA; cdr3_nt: TGTGCCAGCAGCCCCCTCGACGGAGGGGGGAACGTCCTGACTTTC; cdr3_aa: CASSPLDGGGNVLTF
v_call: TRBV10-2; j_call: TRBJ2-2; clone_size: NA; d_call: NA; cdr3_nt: TGCGCCAGCAGTGAAGGGAGTGTGAACACCGGGGAGCTGTTTTTT; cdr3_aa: CASSEGSVNTGELFF
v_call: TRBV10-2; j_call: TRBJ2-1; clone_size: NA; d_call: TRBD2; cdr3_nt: TGCGCCAGCACTCGGGGACTAGCGGGTAGCTCCTACAATGAGCAGTTCTTC; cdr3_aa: CASTRGLAGSSYNEQFF
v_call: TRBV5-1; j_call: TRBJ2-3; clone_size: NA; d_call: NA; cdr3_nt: TGCGCCAGCAGCTTGGGACTAGGGGACGATACGCAGTATTTT; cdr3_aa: CASSLGLGDDTQYF
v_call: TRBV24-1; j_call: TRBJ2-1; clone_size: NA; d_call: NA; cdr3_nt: TGTGCCACCAGTGATTGGGCGGCGGTAAATGAGCAGTTCTTC; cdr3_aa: CATSDWAAVNEQFF
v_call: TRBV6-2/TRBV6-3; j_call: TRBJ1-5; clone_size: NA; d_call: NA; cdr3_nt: TGTGCCAGCAGTTACGGGACCCATCAGCCCCAGCATTTT; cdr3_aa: CASSYGTHQPQHF
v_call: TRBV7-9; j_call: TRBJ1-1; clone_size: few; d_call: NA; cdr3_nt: TGTGCCAGCAGCATGCGACGGGTTAACACTGAAGCTTTCTTT; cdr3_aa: CASSMRRVNTEAFF